This TCR beta chain was retrieved from a study of response to subunit inactivated influenza vaccine. Per germline, CDR1 SGHTS and CDR2 YDEGEE. V was cut by 1 base and J by 6 bases, with 22 bases left in between. The CDR3 is made up of 17 amino acids. Study observations and caveats: Authors suggested each seasonal flu vaccination may recruit only limited numbers of new T cells.

This clonotype was found a few times. Its antigen is not identified. Each CDR3 protein is one row after TCRdb ran MiXCR on the RT-PCR reads. The repertoire has 650,000 to 700,000 distinct CDR3 sequences, approximately 14% of them found once; the top ten carry more than 9%. Specimen: PBMCs from blood, collected 11 to 12 days after vaccination. The receptor comes from a man between 45 and 60 years old who received an inactivated influenza vaccine. V usage is TRBV5-8 and J usage is TRBJ2-5; no definite D call. The CDR3 bases are TGTGCCAGCAGCTTGCTATCGGATATCCAAGAGCTTAAGACCCAGTACTTC. Protein: CASSLLSDIQELKTQYF.